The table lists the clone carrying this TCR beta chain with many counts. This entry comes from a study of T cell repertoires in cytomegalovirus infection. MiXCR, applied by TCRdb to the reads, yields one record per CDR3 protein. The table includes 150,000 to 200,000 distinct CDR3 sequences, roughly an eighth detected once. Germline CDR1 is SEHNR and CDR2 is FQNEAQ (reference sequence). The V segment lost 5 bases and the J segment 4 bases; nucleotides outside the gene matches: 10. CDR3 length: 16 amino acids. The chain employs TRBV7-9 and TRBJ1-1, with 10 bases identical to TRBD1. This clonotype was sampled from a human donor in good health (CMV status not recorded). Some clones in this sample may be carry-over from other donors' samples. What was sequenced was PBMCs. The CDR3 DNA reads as TGTGCCAGCAGCCGCCTCCGGGACAGGGGAGGCACTGAAGCTTTCTTT. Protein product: CASSRLRDRGGTEAFF.